Listed below are T cell receptor beta chains from one sample, sequenced in a study of Graves' ophthalmopathy and Graves' hyperthyroidism. TCRdb used MiXCR to reprocess the multiplex PCR reads, holding one entry per CDR3 protein. The data contain 200,000 to 300,000 distinct CDR3 sequences, around 42% of them singletons. Sequencing used peripheral blood. The receptors originated from an adult man with Graves' ophthalmopathy. Each CDR3 is given with its conserved first and last residue. D genes are given only for firm matches. Rows give clone size only sometimes, using once, few, many, or a class for an expanded clone.

clone_size j_call cdr3_length d_call v_call cdr3_aa
many TRBJ1-6 15 - TRBV7-2 CASSLQGYRNAPLHF
few TRBJ1-2 15 - TRBV7-2 CASSPDRLSGYGYTF
- TRBJ2-3 15 - TRBV7-9 CASSSAVAYYNEQYF
few TRBJ1-1 13 - TRBV19 CATYQQGWTEAFF
few TRBJ1-4 15 - TRBV25-1 CASSESFTHNEKLFF
few TRBJ2-5 13 TRBD1 TRBV6-5 CASGTGGRETQYF
- TRBJ2-5 17 TRBD2 TRBV4-1 CASSQDIGLAGTGTQYF
few TRBJ2-2 15 - TRBV19 CASSRDPVGTGELFF
once TRBJ1-5 16 - TRBV20-1 CSARDFQGISNQPQHF
many TRBJ1-3 14 TRBD1 TRBV29-1 CSVETGDRGNTIYF
- TRBJ1-5 17 TRBD1 TRBV20-1 CSAPGTGGGYSNQPQHF
- TRBJ2-7 15 - TRBV2 CASSERQTLGNEQYF
many TRBJ1-2 12 - TRBV29-1 CSVVSDTYGYTF
few TRBJ1-1 11 - TRBV29-1 CSVEISGKAFF
- TRBJ1-6 14 - TRBV7-3 CASSLNTGNSPLHF
- TRBJ2-5 14 - TRBV6-5 CASSSRGEEETQYF
- TRBJ1-1 12 - TRBV24-1 CATSDHNTEAFF
- TRBJ2-7 20 TRBD2 TRBV10-2 CASSPQGRSFSSGTNYEQYF
few TRBJ2-2 12 TRBD2 TRBV29-1 CSVLAGGEELFF
few TRBJ2-7 15 TRBD1 TRBV5-1 CASRGSTGLTYEQYF
few TRBJ1-5 17 TRBD1 TRBV15 CATSRDPGQGSNQPQHF
once TRBJ2-5 14 - TRBV7-3 CASTSRGLEETQYF
- TRBJ1-3 19 - TRBV7-9 CASSPAIGQTAGSGNTIYF
few TRBJ2-7 14 - TRBV5-1 CASSLDHGTYEQYF
- TRBJ1-6 15 - TRBV12-3/TRBV12-4 CASATFGGANSPLHF
- TRBJ1-1 14 - TRBV15 CATSRDNMNTEAFF
- TRBJ1-5 12 - TRBV20-1 CSARDRNQPQHF
- TRBJ2-5 17 - TRBV5-8 CASSLGTGRTLQETQYF
- TRBJ2-7 13 TRBD1 TRBV10-3 CASSDRQGYEQYF
- TRBJ2-6 16 - TRBV5-1 CASSFGPISGANVLTF
- TRBJ2-7 12 - TRBV29-1 CSVEDVAYEQYF
- TRBJ2-2 12 - TRBV9 CASSHGQGELFF
few TRBJ2-2 18 TRBD2 TRBV10-3 CAISPTGTSGRSIGELFF
- TRBJ2-3 12 - TRBV20-1 CSARVGGDTQYF
few TRBJ2-2 15 TRBD1 TRBV12-3/TRBV12-4 CASTPGQGLTGELFF
few TRBJ2-5 14 TRBD2 TRBV29-1 CSVALAGAQETQYF
- TRBJ2-5 15 - TRBV12-3/TRBV12-4 CASSFPQRKQETQYF
- TRBJ2-5 14 - TRBV7-2 CASSLTGRSETQYF
few TRBJ1-1 13 - TRBV29-1 CSVGGIRNTEAFF
many TRBJ1-2 12 TRBD1 TRBV10-3 CAIFGQVDGYTF
- TRBJ2-6 16 - TRBV6-4 CASSVGGATGANVLTF
few TRBJ1-2 13 - TRBV19 CASSSLGLYGYTF
- TRBJ2-2 12 - TRBV12-3/TRBV12-4 CASSLWVGELFF
- TRBJ2-2 13 - TRBV10-3 CASTNSATGELFF
once TRBJ2-7 15 - TRBV5-1 CASSSRQEPSYEQYF
- TRBJ1-4 10 - TRBV19 CASGNEKLFF
- TRBJ2-7 15 - TRBV10-3 CASSPPNREGHEQYF
- TRBJ1-1 14 - TRBV29-1 CSVEGQDPGTEAFF
- TRBJ1-1 13 - TRBV12-3/TRBV12-4 CASSFAENTEAFF
few TRBJ2-6 16 - TRBV10-2 CASSESEQPGANVLTF